This is a list of T cell receptor beta chains from one sample in a study of blood T cell repertoires in COVID-19. Profiling relied on immunoSEQ multiplex PCR, and the TCRdb table lists in-frame clones only, not all of them. The table includes 180,000 or so clones, approximately 80% detected once. The material sequenced was peripheral blood. These receptors were taken from a human donor with acute or convalescent COVID-19. The donor label of this sample is uncertain. Both conserved end residues are part of each CDR3. Each record gives: CDR3 protein, CDR3 DNA, J gene, D gene, clone size, V gene. D genes are given only for firm matches. Size tells how often a clone was seen (once, few, many) or the class of an expanded clone, and some rows leave it out.

CASTQRGGYEQYF | TGTGCCAGCACTCAACGGGGGGGCTACGAGCAGTACTTC | TRBJ2-7 | TRBD2 | NA | TRBV6-5
CATSDFTGGNEQFF | TGTGCCACCAGTGATTTCACTGGCGGCAATGAGCAGTTCTTC | TRBJ2-1 | NA | NA | TRBV24-1
CASSQPSRRLGGVEQFF | TGTGCCAGCAGCCAGCCCTCGCGGAGGCTGGGGGGGGTTGAGCAGTTCTTC | TRBJ2-1 | TRBD2 | once | TRBV3-1/TRBV3-2
CASTPSFGYNSPLHF | TGTGCCAGCACCCCGTCCTTCGGGTATAATTCACCCCTCCACTTT | TRBJ1-6 | NA | NA | TRBV6-2/TRBV6-3
CASSKGLAAAGSYEQYF | TGTGCCAGCAGCAAAGGACTAGCGGCAGCGGGCTCCTACGAGCAGTACTTC | TRBJ2-7 | TRBD2 | few | TRBV5-5
CASSPGQGWTYEQYF | TGTGCCAGCTCCCCAGGGCAGGGATGGACCTACGAGCAGTACTTC | TRBJ2-7 | NA | few | TRBV18
CASSRTGESYEQYF | TGTGCCAGTAGTAGGACAGGGGAAAGCTACGAGCAGTACTTC | TRBJ2-7 | TRBD1 | few | TRBV19
CASSSRQGYEQYF | TGTGCCAGCAGCAGCCGACAGGGCTACGAGCAGTACTTC | TRBJ2-7 | TRBD1 | NA | TRBV9
CASSQRTGAGEKLFF | TGTGCCAGCAGTCAAAGGACAGGGGCCGGTGAAAAACTGTTTTTT | TRBJ1-4 | TRBD1 | NA | TRBV27
CASSLLEGQRNTEAFF | TGCGCCAGCAGCCTGTTGGAGGGACAGCGGAACACTGAAGCTTTCTTT | TRBJ1-1 | TRBD1 | few | TRBV5-1
CAISLTGNVNQPQHF | TGTGCCATCAGCCTGACAGGGAATGTCAATCAGCCCCAGCATTTT | TRBJ1-5 | TRBD1 | NA | TRBV10-3